This record covers a single T cell receptor (beta chain). V trimming: 3 bases; J trimming: 5 bases; junction bases outside the gene matches: 10. Germline V gene lookup returns CDR1 SNHLY and CDR2 FYNNEI. This CDR3 spans 15 amino acids. These data originate in a study of CD8+CD57+ T cells in acquired aplastic anemia. Profiling that covered TCR beta VDJ and CDR3 relied on genomic DNA as its template. TCRdb fed the reads into MiXCR, producing one record per CDR3 protein. The repertoire holds roughly 150,000 distinct CDR3 sequences, with roughly 45% as singletons. The chain employs TRBV2 and TRBJ2-7; 7 bases align to TRBD1. The sequencing input was sorted CD4+, CD8+, or CD8+CD57+ T cells (not recorded which) from PBMCs. The clonotype comes from a human donor in good health. Written as DNA, the CDR3 is TGTGCCAGCAGTGAGGAGAGGGGGCAGTGGAACGAGCAGTACTTC. It specifies CASSEERGQWNEQYF.